This TCR beta chain was sequenced during a study of blood T cell repertoires in COVID-19. Looking at the study overall: Whether acute or convalescent, the COVID-19 samples came from the United States, Italy and Spain. In each case, the material was cDNA or gDNA derived from T cells, B-cell-depleted T cells, or PBMCs.

The authors' processing: Amplifying reference gene primers gave estimates of nucleated cell counts. Using immunoSEQ multiplex PCR, the repertoire was profiled, and TCRdb retains in-frame clones only, with some absent. D and trimming come from the DNA, and the V and J calls and clone size come from that table. Among 200,000 to 250,000 clones listed, more than 75% were seen once. The sequence was collected from a man older than 75 with acute or convalescent COVID-19. Sequencing used peripheral blood.

CDR3 sequence: CASSTTGGSTEAFF. DNA of the CDR3: TGTGCCAGCAGTACCACAGGGGGAAGCACTGAAGCTTTCTTT. V usage is TRBV27 and J usage is TRBJ1-1, with TRBD1 identical over 8 bases. V lost 5 bases, J lost 4 bases, and 6 bases stayed unmatched. This CDR3 is built from 14 residues. Germline V gene sequence: CDR1 MNHEY, CDR2 SMNVEV (reference sequence).